The 20 T cell receptor beta chains below were found in one sample sequenced in a study of T cells in Graves' hyperthyroidism and ophthalmopathy. RNA transcripts yielded amplified TCR beta CDR3 regions. HTBI primers were used for first-round RT-PCR of the TCR CDR3. TCRdb independently ran MiXCR on the multiplex PCR reads; one entry per CDR3 protein. The sample contains under 400,000 distinct CDR3 sequences, approximately 13% of which appear only once. The sample consisted of blood. The receptors stem from a woman aged 60 to 75 with Graves' hyperthyroidism.

This clonotype was detected many times. The chain combines TRBV11-2 with TRBJ2-2, with 7 bases matching TRBD2. The CDR3 spans 18 residues. V lost 0 bases to trimming and J lost 0 bases; unmatched junction nucleotides: 7. Germline-derived CDR1 and CDR2 are SGHAT and FQNNGV. The CDR3 nucleotides read TGTGCCAGCAGCTTAGAGCCCTCTCTAGCGGCGAACACCGGGGAGCTGTTTTTT. It is translated as CASSLEPSLAANTGELFF.

This clonotype occurred a few times. The V and J genes are TRBV24-1 and TRBJ1-2, with 9 bases lining up with TRBD1. Germline loops: CDR1 KGHDR, CDR2 SFDVKD. CDR3 length equals 19 residues. J gave up 3 bases and V 1 base, and 14 bases lay outside the gene matches. CDR3 loop: CATSDFRDRVTARDYGYTF. CDR3 nucleotide sequence: TGTGCCACCAGTGATTTTAGGGACAGGGTGACGGCAAGGGACTATGGCTACACCTTC.

In its sample, this clonotype was seen many times. The rearrangement uses TRBV7-3 and TRBJ2-3, with D possibly being TRBD2 (5 bases). The V and J ends lost 11 bases and 6 bases respectively, with 15 bases between them. Germline V CDR1 and CDR2: SGHTA, FQGTGA. The CDR3 runs 12 residues. The CDR3 coding sequence is TGTGCCTCCGGGGTGGGCGGGGATACGCAGTATTTT. Encoded protein: CASGVGGDTQYF.

This clonotype was counted a single time. The gene calls are TRBV9 and TRBJ2-7, with TRBD1 matching over 10 bases. The V gene's germline CDR1 is SGDLS and CDR2 YYNGEE. The CDR3 loop spans 15 amino acids. With V trimmed by 2 bases and J by 3 bases, 5 bases remained unmatched. As DNA, the CDR3 is TGTGCCAGCAGCGTCGCCGGGACAGGGGTCTACGAGCAGTACTTC. Amino acids: CASSVAGTGVYEQYF. Using reference TRBV9 and TRBJ2-7 for the parts outside the CDR3, the full variable domain is DSGVTQTPKHLITATGQRVTLRCSPRSGDLSVYWYQQSLDQGLQFLIQYYNGEERAKGNILERFSAQQFPDLHSELNLSSLELGDSALYFCASSVAGTGVYEQYFGPGTRLTVT.

As regards this clonotype: This could be a read error, since a much larger clone is one nucleotide away. The chain employs TRBV20-1 and TRBJ2-1; 8 positions match TRBD2. Near its end, the DNA agrees better with TRBJ2-7, so the J call may be wrong. In germline, CDR1 is DFQATT, CDR2 SNEGSKA (reference sequence). This CDR3 has 15 amino acids. This CDR3 reads CSARDPAGALNEQYF. CDR3 DNA: TGCAGTGCTAGAGACCCAGCGGGGGCCCTTAATGAGCAGTACTTC.

This clonotype has a handful of counts. The CDR3 DNA is TGTGCCAGCAGCTTAAGGCTAGCGGGCGTCAATGAGCAGTTCTTC. The encoded protein is CASSLRLAGVNEQFF. The chain combines TRBV7-2 with TRBJ2-1, with TRBD2 matching 8 bases. The germline gives CDR1 SGHTA, CDR2 FQGNSA. J lost 6 bases, V lost 2 bases, and 6 bases had no gene match. The CDR3 length is 15 residues.

The chain has TRBV6-2 or TRBV6-3 and TRBJ2-2; 8 positions agree with TRBD2. Germline CDR1 MNHEY, CDR2 SVGEGT. V was clipped by 8 bases and J by 7 bases; unmatched bases: 6. This CDR3 is built from 13 residues. The CDR3 sequence is CASRGGKGGELFF. The CDR3 DNA reads TGTGCCAGCCGGGGGGGAAAGGGCGGGGAGCTGTTTTTT.

Only a few counts were recorded for this clonotype. This sequence joins TRBV6-1 and TRBJ2-7, with D perhaps being TRBD1 or TRBD2 (5 bases each). V dropped 8 bases and J dropped 5 bases, with 16 bases sitting between them. The CDR3 totals 13 residues. Germline CDR1 reads MNHNS; CDR2 reads SASEGT. The CDR3 reads CASGAGLAHEQYF. CDR3 bases: TGTGCCAGCGGGGCGGGCCTCGCCCACGAGCAGTACTTC.

The chain recombines TRBV5-1 with TRBJ1-1; 7 bases fit TRBD1. The CDR3 loop spans 13 amino acids. CDR1 SGHRS and CDR2 YFSETQ come from the germline V gene. J was trimmed by 11 bases and V by 0 bases; bases with no gene match: 7. CDR3 nucleotide sequence: TGCGCCAGCAGCTTGGGTATTCACAGGGGCGCTTTCTTT. This gives the protein CASSLGIHRGAFF.

This clonotype was observed a handful of times. The chain couples TRBV6-5 to TRBJ2-3; TRBD2 aligns across 11 bases. The V and J ends lost 0 bases and 4 bases, in that order; junction bases with no gene match: 3. This CDR3 comprises 16 residues. Germline assignment: CDR1 MNHEY and CDR2 SVGAGI. CDR3 sequence (DNA): TGTGCCAGCAGTTACTCGACTAGCGGGAATGCAGATACGCAGTATTTT. Its translation: CASSYSTSGNADTQYF.

This clonotype was picked up a small number of times. The rearrangement joins TRBV5-1 to TRBJ2-3; D could derive from TRBD1 or TRBD2 (5 bases each). The V end lost 4 bases, the J end lost 5 bases, and 14 bases lay between the germline ends. The CDR3 runs 14 residues. Germline CDR1 SGHRS, CDR2 YFSETQ. CDR3: CASSPGTPGDTQYF. The CDR3 nucleotides read TGCGCCAGCAGCCCGGGGACCCCCGGAGATACGCAGTATTTT.

The chain uses TRBV7-9 and TRBJ2-7; 10 bases line up with TRBD1. The CDR3 is made up of 16 amino acids. V lost 4 bases, J lost 1 base, and 7 bases stayed unmatched. CDR1 and CDR2 (germline): SEHNR, FQNEAQ (reference sequence). As DNA, the CDR3 is TGTGCCAGCAGCTCTGCACCGGGACAGGGGTCCTACGAGCAGTACTTC. Protein sequence: CASSSAPGQGSYEQYF. The complete variable domain, with remaining parts taken from reference TRBV7-9 and TRBJ2-7, reads DTGVSQNPRHKITKRGQNVTFRCDPISEHNRLYWYRQTLGQGPEFLTYFQNEAQLEKSRLLSDRFSAERPKGSFSTLEIQRTEQGDSAMYLCASSSAPGQGSYEQYFGPGTRLTVT.

The J gene is TRBJ1-5, the V gene TRBV28; D ambiguous. The CDR3 has 16 amino acids. Looked up from germline, CDR1 is MDHEN and CDR2 is SYDVKM. V lost 5 bases and J 3 bases, leaving 17 bases between the germline ends. CDR3 DNA sequence: TGTGCCAGCAGTGGCATCGCAGCTCCCCACAATCAGCCCCAGCATTTT. Translated: CASSGIAAPHNQPQHF.

This clonotype was observed at least ten times. The J gene is TRBJ2-7, the V gene TRBV7-6; a possible D gene is TRBD1 (6 bases). V lost 5 bases and J lost 6, with 20 bases in between. Germline values: CDR1 SGHVS, CDR2 FNYEAQ. There are 15 residues in the CDR3. In DNA form, the CDR3 reads TGTGCCAGCAGCCGAACAGGGTCGGGGCAAACCGAGCAGTACTTC. Translating it yields CASSRTGSGQTEQYF.

This clonotype came up many times. The gene calls are TRBV6-5 and TRBJ1-5, with 12 positions matching TRBD1. The V segment lost 2 bases and the J segment 7 bases; nucleotides outside the gene matches: 6. This CDR3 is built from 16 residues. Germline CDR1 is MNHEY and CDR2 is SVGAGI. CDR3 sequence (DNA): TGTGCCAGCAGTTACGAAGGGACAGGGGGCGGGCAGCCCCAGCATTTT. This sequence encodes CASSYEGTGGGQPQHF.

This clonotype was seen many times. This sequence joins TRBV5-1 and TRBJ2-7, with D unclear. The CDR3 spans 12 residues. The V gene's germline CDR1 is SGHRS and CDR2 YFSETQ. V shed 3 bases and J shed 4 bases, with 8 bases lying between them. CDR3 amino acids: CASSSAGYEQYF. CDR3 nucleotides: TGCGCCAGCAGCTCCGCAGGTTACGAGCAGTACTTC.

V usage is TRBV18 and J usage is TRBJ2-5, with TRBD2 identical over 9 bases. After removal of 0 bases from V and 4 bases from J, the junction contained 9 bases not matched to a gene. Germline V gene lookup returns CDR1 KGHSH and CDR2 LQKENI. CDR3 length: 17 residues. The CDR3 is CASSPPGGLAGSETQYF. CDR3 bases: TGTGCCAGCTCACCACCGGGTGGGCTAGCGGGATCAGAGACCCAGTACTTC.

For this clonotype: A much bigger clone sits one base away, suggesting this may be a read error. This rearrangement joins TRBV3-1 to TRBJ2-7, with D maybe TRBD1 (5 bases). The CDR3 extends over 16 amino acids. Trimming removed 5 bases at V and 0 bases at J, with 17 bases between. In germline, CDR1 is LGHDT, CDR2 YNNKEL (reference sequence). In DNA form, the CDR3 reads TGTGCCAGCAGCGCCAGTTTGGACAAGAGCTCCTACGAGCAGTACTTC. This codes for CASSASLDKSSYEQYF.

This clonotype was detected a few times. At one end the junction does not follow the germline gene, possibly because of a read error. CDR3 loop: CASSLENIQYF. CDR3 nucleotide sequence: TGTGCCAGCAGTTTAGAAAACATTCAGTACTTC. The V and J genes are TRBV7-9 and TRBJ2-4; D call uncertain. The CDR3 is 11 residues long. The germline V gene encodes CDR1 SEHNR and CDR2 FQNEAQ (reference sequence).

J is TRBJ1-1 and V is TRBV12-3 or TRBV12-4, with D possibly being TRBD1 (5 bases). With 2 bases removed from V and 4 bases from J, the gap between germline ends came to 11 bases. The CDR3 extends over 14 amino acids. Written as DNA, the CDR3 is TGTGCCAGCAGTTTAAATGCAAGGGGCACTGAAGCTTTCTTT. This gives the protein CASSLNARGTEAFF.